The clone carrying this T cell receptor beta chain was seen a few times. The sample originates from a study of blood T cell repertoires in COVID-19. In the authors' workflow: Amplification from reference gene primers served as the basis for estimated nucleated cell counts. Profiled with immunoSEQ multiplex PCR; TCRdb holds only in-frame clones, not every one. The DNA was the basis for D and trimming; V, J and clone size are from that table. The sample records tens of thousands of clones, roughly 85% being singletons. Seattle enrolled patients during active infection and tracked them longitudinally. The CDR3 is 15 amino acids. The germline gives CDR1 MNHEY, CDR2 SVGAGI. Trimming stripped 0 bases from V and 1 base from J, with 7 bases between.

The receptor comes from a woman in her sixties with COVID-19, enrolled during active disease. The chain joins TRBV6-5 to TRBJ1-3, with D unclear. The source material was peripheral blood. The CDR3 nucleotides read TGTGCCAGCAGTTACTCCTCAGGTTCTGGAAACACCATATATTTT. It translates to CASSYSSGSGNTIYF.